This TCR delta chain was profiled in a study of γδ T cells in repeated Plasmodium falciparum infection. On the study more broadly: Sampling occurred at baseline, pre-infection for selected infections, and 21 days post-infection. Study-wide findings and caveats: Compared with Australian children, Malian Vdelta2-negative repertoires seemed more clonal, less diverse, less shared.

TCRdb reanalysed the multiplex PCR reads with CATT. The data contain about 57,000 delta-chain clones, approximately 1.7% of them seen just once; the ten biggest clones take up approximately 15%. This clone was detected only a few times. The antigen is unknown. TCRdb's protein, taken from a much larger clone, differs from this DNA's translation at residue 8, likely owing to a read error; the protein displayed comes from the DNA. Bulk repertoires came from Vgamma9/Vdelta2+ or Vdelta2-negative gammadelta T cells flow-sorted from PBMC. The trim removed 2 bases at V and 6 bases at J, leaving 24 bases unmatched. The CDR3 extends over 21 amino acids. The germline V gene encodes CDR1 TSWWSYY and CDR2 QGS.

The sample comprised gamma-delta T cells from blood. The TCR sequence derives from a pool of human donors (malaria-infected and uninfected, not separated). This chain links TRDV1 with TRDJ1; 10 bases match TRDD3. The J gene, absent from TCRdb, was called here by matching the DNA to germline. The CDR3 bases are TGTGCTCTTGGGGAAAAACGGCATTGTTCTGGGGGATATGAAGGAACTTATAAACTCATCTTT. It encodes CALGEKRHCSGGYEGTYKLIF.